The rows below give T cell receptor beta chains drawn from one sample of a study of cytomegalovirus exposure and HLA in healthy donors. Using immunoSEQ multiplex PCR, the repertoire was profiled, and TCRdb retains in-frame clones only, with some absent. The sample carries about 100,000 clones, 78% recorded once. Sequenced material: PBMCs. The receptors come from a woman aged 60-75 years in good health and CMV-seronegative. Both conserved end residues are part of each CDR3. The D gene is left open where the match is weak. Size values are once, few and many counts, or a class for expanded clones, and some rows have none.

D gene	V gene	clone size	J gene	CDR3 DNA	CDR3 protein
TRBD1	TRBV2	-	TRBJ1-2	TGTGCCAGCAGTGTCGGGACAGTCTCGAACTATGGCTACACCTTC	CASSVGTVSNYGYTF
-	TRBV5-1	-	TRBJ1-5	TGCGCCAGCAGCGAGGTGCCCAATCAGCCCCAGCATTTT	CASSEVPNQPQHF
TRBD1	TRBV30	-	TRBJ1-1	TGTGCCTGGACCGGGACAGGGGCTGAAGCTTTCTTT	CAWTGTGAEAFF
-	TRBV11-2	-	TRBJ1-6	TGTGCCAGCAGCTTACCAGGTCGGGGGTTTTATTCACCCCTCCACTTT	CASSLPGRGFYSPLHF
-	TRBV4-3	-	TRBJ1-2	TGCGCCAGCAGCCAAGGTGTAACAGGGAGCTATGGCTACACCTTC	CASSQGVTGSYGYTF
-	TRBV7-2	-	TRBJ2-7	TGTGCCAGCAGCTTTCAGGAGGGCAGACCGAGCGAGCAGTACTTC	CASSFQEGRPSEQYF
TRBD1	TRBV6-1	-	TRBJ1-6	TGTGCCAGCAGTGGAGCAGGGGGCCTCTGGAATTCACCCCTCCACTTT	CASSGAGGLWNSPLHF
-	TRBV27	-	TRBJ2-3	TGTGCCAGCAGTTTTCTAGCTGCTAGCACAGATACGCAGTATTTT	CASSFLAASTDTQYF
TRBD1	TRBV13	-	TRBJ2-7	TGTGCCAGCAGCCCTAGGGGGCGCCCAGAATCCTACGAGCAGTACTTC	CASSPRGRPESYEQYF
-	TRBV7-9	-	TRBJ1-4	TGTGCCAGCAGCTCCTCGGACACAAAACGTAATGAAAAACTGTTTTTT	CASSSSDTKRNEKLFF
-	TRBV6-5	-	TRBJ2-7	TGTGCCAGCAGTTACTCGGTTACAGAACCCTACGAGCAGTACTTC	CASSYSVTEPYEQYF
TRBD1	TRBV5-4	-	TRBJ1-1	TGTGCCAGCAGCCTAGGACAGGGCCTTGTGAACACTGAAGCTTTCTTT	CASSLGQGLVNTEAFF
TRBD2	TRBV28	-	TRBJ2-3	TGTGCCAGCAGTCCCCCCCGGGGGGGACCCACAGATACGCAGTATTTT	CASSPPRGGPTDTQYF
TRBD2	TRBV30	-	TRBJ2-3	TGTGCCTGGAGTGTAGGGCGGGAGTGGATGAGGAGCACAGATACGCAGTATTTT	CAWSVGREWMRSTDTQYF
-	TRBV19	-	TRBJ1-6	TGTGCCAGTAGTGTGGGACAAGATAATTCACCCCTCCACTTT	CASSVGQDNSPLHF
TRBD1	TRBV7-2	once	TRBJ1-1	TGTGCCAGCAGCATAAGACAGGGGGCGACCGCTGAAGCTTTCTTT	CASSIRQGATAEAFF
-	TRBV5-6	-	TRBJ2-4	TGTGCCAGCAGATATACAGGGTTATCCAAAAACATTCAGTACTTC	CASRYTGLSKNIQYF
TRBD1	TRBV28	-	TRBJ1-2	TGTGCCAGCAGTTCCCCCCGCGAGCAGGGGGGAGGCTACACCTTC	CASSSPREQGGGYTF
TRBD1	TRBV5-1	-	TRBJ2-7	TGCGCCAGCAGCTGGGACAGGGCCTACGAGCAGTACTTC	CASSWDRAYEQYF
-	TRBV9	-	TRBJ2-3	TGTGCCAGCAGCGTAGACAGGGATACAGATACGCAGTATTTT	CASSVDRDTDTQYF
TRBD1	TRBV4-3	-	TRBJ1-1	TGCGCCAGCAGCCCCCACAGGGGATCCACTGAAGCTTTCTTT	CASSPHRGSTEAFF
TRBD2	TRBV28	-	TRBJ2-1	TGTGCCAGCAGTTTAGTGACTAGCGGGAGGCGAGATGAGCAGTTCTTC	CASSLVTSGRRDEQFF
-	TRBV7-6	-	TRBJ2-5	TGTGCCAGCAGCTTATCCGGGTCAGAGACCCAGTACTTC	CASSLSGSETQYF
TRBD1	TRBV4-3	-	TRBJ2-7	TGCGCCAGCAGCCAAGGGAGGACAGGAAGACCCTACGAGCAGTACTTC	CASSQGRTGRPYEQYF
TRBD2	TRBV7-9	-	TRBJ2-1	TGTGCCAGCAGCTCCCTAGGGAGGGAGGTCAATGAGCAGTTCTTC	CASSSLGREVNEQFF
-	TRBV18	few	TRBJ1-2	TGTGCCAGCTCACCACAGGGGGTATATGGCTACACCTTC	CASSPQGVYGYTF
TRBD1	TRBV5-6	-	TRBJ1-2	TGTGCCAGCAGCACCGACAGGGAGTATGGCTACACCTTC	CASSTDREYGYTF
-	TRBV19	-	TRBJ1-2	TGTGCCAGTAGTATAGATTGGTCAGACTATGGCTACACCTTC	CASSIDWSDYGYTF
-	TRBV18	few	TRBJ2-1	TGTGCCAGCCTAAAACTAGCTGGTGAGCAGTTCTTC	CASLKLAGEQFF
-	TRBV19	-	TRBJ2-5	TGTGCCAGTAATACTCTGGAGAACCAAGAGACCCAGTACTTC	CASNTLENQETQYF
-	TRBV7-7	-	TRBJ2-5	TGTGCCAGCAGCTTAGGAGGGCAAGAGACCCAGTACTTC	CASSLGGQETQYF
TRBD2	TRBV7-6	-	TRBJ2-6	TGTGCCAGCAGCCCAGAAGCGGGGGCCCAATCTGGGGCCAACGTCCTGACTTTC	CASSPEAGAQSGANVLTF